This TCR beta chain was retrieved from a study of cytomegalovirus exposure and HLA in healthy donors. The CDR3 runs 14 residues. The ends were cut back, 11 bases at V and 1 base at J, with 17 bases in the middle. Germline values: CDR1 SEHNR, CDR2 FQNEAQ (reference sequence). With 60 Vbeta and 13 Jbeta primers, the PCR was carried out. Using immunoSEQ multiplex PCR, the repertoire was profiled, and TCRdb retains in-frame clones only, with some absent. The table lists about 190,000 clones, 70% to 75% of them singletons. The J gene is TRBJ2-5, the V gene TRBV7-9; a weak D match, TRBD1 (6 bases). Sequenced material: PBMCs. The receptor was derived from a man aged 25-45 years in good health and CMV-seropositive. The CDR3 loop is CAFSGTTGQETQYF. CDR3 nucleotide sequence: TGTGCCTTCTCGGGGACAACCGGCCAAGAGACCCAGTACTTC.